This T cell receptor beta chain stems from a study of patients and donors after allogeneic stem cell transplantation. One entry per CDR3 protein results from TCRdb running MiXCR on the RT-PCR reads. The table has approximately 88,000 distinct CDR3 sequences, approximately 5.2% seen once. Germline V gene sequence: CDR1 DFQATT, CDR2 SNEGSKA (reference sequence). Trimming took off 6 bases at V and 1 base at J, with 14 bases between the two ends. The CDR3 runs 14 residues. This clonotype is classed as medium-sized. This TCR came from a human donor who was either an allogeneic HSCT recipient or a stem cell or donor lymphocyte infusion donor (not recorded which). It is not recorded whose cells these are; they may come from a transplant donor. The source material was blood, either unsorted or a sorted T cell fraction (not recorded which). The chain recombines TRBV20-1 with TRBJ2-3; D is unresolved. DNA of the CDR3: TGCAGTGCGTTCCCCTATGCGGGCACAGATACGCAGTATTTT. Its translation is CSAFPYAGTDTQYF.